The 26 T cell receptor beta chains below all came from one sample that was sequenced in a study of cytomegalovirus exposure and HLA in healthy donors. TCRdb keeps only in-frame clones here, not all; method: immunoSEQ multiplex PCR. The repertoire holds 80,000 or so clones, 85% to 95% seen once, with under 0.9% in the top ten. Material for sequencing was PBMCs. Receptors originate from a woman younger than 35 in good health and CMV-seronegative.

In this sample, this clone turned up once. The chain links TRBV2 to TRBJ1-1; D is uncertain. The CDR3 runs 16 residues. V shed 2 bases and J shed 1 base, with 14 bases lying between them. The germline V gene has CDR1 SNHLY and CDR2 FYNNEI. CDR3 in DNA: TGTGCCAGCAGTGAACGGGTGTCCCGATCGAACACTGAAGCTTTCTTT. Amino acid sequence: CASSERVSRSNTEAFF. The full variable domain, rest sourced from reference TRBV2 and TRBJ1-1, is EPEVTQTPSHQVTQMGQEVILRCVPISNHLYFYWYRQILGQKVEFLVSFYNNEISEKSEIFDDQFSVERPDGSNFTLKIRSTKLEDSAMYFCASSERVSRSNTEAFFGQGTRLTVV.

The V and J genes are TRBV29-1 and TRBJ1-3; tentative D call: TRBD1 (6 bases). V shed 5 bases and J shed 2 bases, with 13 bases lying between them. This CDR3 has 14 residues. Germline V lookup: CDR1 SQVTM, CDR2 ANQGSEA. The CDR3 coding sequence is TGCAGCGTTACAGGGAGTGGGCCTGGAAACACCATATATTTT. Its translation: CSVTGSGPGNTIYF.

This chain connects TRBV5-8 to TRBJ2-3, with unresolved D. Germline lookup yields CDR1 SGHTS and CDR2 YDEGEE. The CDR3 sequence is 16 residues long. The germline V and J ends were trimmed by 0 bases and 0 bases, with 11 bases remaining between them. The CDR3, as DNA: TGTGCCAGCAGCTTGGGGTCGGGTCACAGCACAGATACGCAGTATTTT. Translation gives CASSLGSGHSTDTQYF.

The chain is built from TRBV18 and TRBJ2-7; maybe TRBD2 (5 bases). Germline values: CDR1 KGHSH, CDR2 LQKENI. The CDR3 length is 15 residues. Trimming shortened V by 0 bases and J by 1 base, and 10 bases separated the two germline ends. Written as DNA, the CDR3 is TGTGCCAGCTCACCACCCCGGGGTCGGTCCTACGAGCAGTACTTC. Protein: CASSPPRGRSYEQYF.

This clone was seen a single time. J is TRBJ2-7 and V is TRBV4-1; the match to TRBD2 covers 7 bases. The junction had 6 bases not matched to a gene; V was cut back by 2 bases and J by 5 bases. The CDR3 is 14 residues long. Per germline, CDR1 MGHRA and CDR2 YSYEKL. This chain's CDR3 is CASSQLAGDHEQYF. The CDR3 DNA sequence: TGCGCCAGCAGCCAATTAGCGGGTGACCACGAGCAGTACTTC.

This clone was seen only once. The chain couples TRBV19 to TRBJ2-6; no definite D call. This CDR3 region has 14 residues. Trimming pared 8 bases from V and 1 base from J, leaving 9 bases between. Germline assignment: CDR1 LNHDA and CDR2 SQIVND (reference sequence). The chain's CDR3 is CASRDWSGANVLTF. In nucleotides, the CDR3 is TGTGCCAGTCGAGACTGGTCTGGGGCCAACGTCCTGACTTTC.

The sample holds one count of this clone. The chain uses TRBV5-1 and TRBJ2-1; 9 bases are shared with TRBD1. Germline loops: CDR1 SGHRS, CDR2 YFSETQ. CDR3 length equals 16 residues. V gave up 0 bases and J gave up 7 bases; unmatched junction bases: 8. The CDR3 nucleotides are TGCGCCAGCAGCTTGGCCGCGGGACAGGGCTTTAATGAGCAGTTCTTC. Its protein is CASSLAAGQGFNEQFF.

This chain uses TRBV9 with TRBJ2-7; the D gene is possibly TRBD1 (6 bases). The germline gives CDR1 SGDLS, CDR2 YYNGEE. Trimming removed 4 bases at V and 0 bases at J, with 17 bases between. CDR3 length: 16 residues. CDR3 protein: CASSTSFTDSSYEQYF. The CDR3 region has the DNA TGTGCCAGCAGCACCAGTTTTACGGACAGCTCCTACGAGCAGTACTTC. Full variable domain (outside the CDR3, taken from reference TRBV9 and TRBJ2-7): DSGVTQTPKHLITATGQRVTLRCSPRSGDLSVYWYQQSLDQGLQFLIQYYNGEERAKGNILERFSAQQFPDLHSELNLSSLELGDSALYFCASSTSFTDSSYEQYFGPGTRLTVT.

The CDR3 region is CASSLQQLLGTEAFF. The CDR3 nucleotides are TGCGCCAGCAGCCTGCAACAGCTCCTGGGCACTGAAGCTTTCTTT. The J gene is TRBJ1-1, the V gene TRBV4-3, with unresolved D. Germline V gene data show CDR1 as LGHNA and CDR2 as YSLEER. Trimming stripped 4 bases from V and 4 bases from J, with 16 bases between. The CDR3 loop spans 15 amino acids.

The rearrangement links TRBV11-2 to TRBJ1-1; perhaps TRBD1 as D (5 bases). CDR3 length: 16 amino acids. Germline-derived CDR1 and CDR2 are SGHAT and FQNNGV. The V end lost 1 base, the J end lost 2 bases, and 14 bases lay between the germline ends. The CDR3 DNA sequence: TGTGCCAGCAGCTTAGCGCCCCGACAGAGTAACACTGAAGCTTTCTTT. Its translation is CASSLAPRQSNTEAFF.

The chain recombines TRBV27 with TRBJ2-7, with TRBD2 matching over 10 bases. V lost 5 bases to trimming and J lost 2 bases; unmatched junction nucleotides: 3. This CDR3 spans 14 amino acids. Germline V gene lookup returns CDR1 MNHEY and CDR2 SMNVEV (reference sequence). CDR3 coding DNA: TGTGCCAGCAGTCGGACTAGCGGCCCCTACGAGCAGTACTTC. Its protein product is CASSRTSGPYEQYF.

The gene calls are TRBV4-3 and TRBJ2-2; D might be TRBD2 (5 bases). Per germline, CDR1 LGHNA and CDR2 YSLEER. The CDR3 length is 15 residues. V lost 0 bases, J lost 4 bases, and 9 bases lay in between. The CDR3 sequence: CASSQDTRSTGELFF. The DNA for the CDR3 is TGCGCCAGCAGCCAAGATACTAGATCCACCGGGGAGCTGTTTTTT.

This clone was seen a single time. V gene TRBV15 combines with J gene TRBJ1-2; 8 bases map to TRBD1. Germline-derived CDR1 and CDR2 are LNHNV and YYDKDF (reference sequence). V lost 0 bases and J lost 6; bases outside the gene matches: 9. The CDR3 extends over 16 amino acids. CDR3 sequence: CATSRDHLTGADGYTF. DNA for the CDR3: TGTGCCACCAGCAGAGATCATCTGACAGGGGCGGATGGCTACACCTTC.

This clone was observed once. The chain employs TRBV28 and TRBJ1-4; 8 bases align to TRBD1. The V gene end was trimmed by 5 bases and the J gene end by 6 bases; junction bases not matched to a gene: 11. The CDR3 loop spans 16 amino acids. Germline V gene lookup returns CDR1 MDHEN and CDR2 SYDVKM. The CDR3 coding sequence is TGTGCCAGCAGTCCTCCGGGACAGGCTTCGGATGAAAAACTGTTTTTT. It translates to CASSPPGQASDEKLFF.

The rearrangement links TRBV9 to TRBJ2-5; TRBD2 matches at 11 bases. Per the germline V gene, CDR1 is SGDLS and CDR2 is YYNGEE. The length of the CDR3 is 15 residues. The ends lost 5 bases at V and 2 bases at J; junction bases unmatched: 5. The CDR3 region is CASSETSGTQETQYF. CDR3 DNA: TGTGCCAGCAGTGAGACTAGCGGGACTCAAGAGACCCAGTACTTC.

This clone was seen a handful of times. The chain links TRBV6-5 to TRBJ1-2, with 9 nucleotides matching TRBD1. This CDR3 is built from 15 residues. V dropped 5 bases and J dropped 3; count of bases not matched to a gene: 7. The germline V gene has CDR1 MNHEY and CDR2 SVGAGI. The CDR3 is CASSGPGQGDYGYTF. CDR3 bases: TGTGCCAGCAGTGGACCGGGACAGGGTGACTATGGCTACACCTTC.

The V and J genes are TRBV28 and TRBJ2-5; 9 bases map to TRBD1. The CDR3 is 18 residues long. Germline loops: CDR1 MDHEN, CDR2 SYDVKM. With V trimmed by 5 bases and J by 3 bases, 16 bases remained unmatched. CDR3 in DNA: TGTGCCAGCAGTATTGCAGCCGGGACAGGGTTGAGGAAAGAGACCCAGTACTTC. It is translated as CASSIAAGTGLRKETQYF.

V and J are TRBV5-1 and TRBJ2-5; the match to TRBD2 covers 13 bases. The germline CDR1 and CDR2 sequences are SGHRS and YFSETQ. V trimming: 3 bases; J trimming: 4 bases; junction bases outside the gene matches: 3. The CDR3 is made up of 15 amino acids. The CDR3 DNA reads TGCGCCAGCAGCTGGGGACTAGCGGGACGAGAGACCCAGTACTTC. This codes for CASSWGLAGRETQYF.

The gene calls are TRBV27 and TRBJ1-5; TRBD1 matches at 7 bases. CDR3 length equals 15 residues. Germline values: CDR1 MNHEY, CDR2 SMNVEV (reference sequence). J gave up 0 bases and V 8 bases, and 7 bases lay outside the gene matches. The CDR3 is CASATGQPSNQPQHF. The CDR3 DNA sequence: TGTGCCAGCGCCACGGGACAGCCTAGCAATCAGCCCCAGCATTTT.

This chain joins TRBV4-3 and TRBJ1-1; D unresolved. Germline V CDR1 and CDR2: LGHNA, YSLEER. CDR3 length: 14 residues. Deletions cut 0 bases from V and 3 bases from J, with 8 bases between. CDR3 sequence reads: CASSQEEVDTEAFF. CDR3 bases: TGCGCCAGCAGCCAAGAAGAGGTTGACACTGAAGCTTTCTTT.

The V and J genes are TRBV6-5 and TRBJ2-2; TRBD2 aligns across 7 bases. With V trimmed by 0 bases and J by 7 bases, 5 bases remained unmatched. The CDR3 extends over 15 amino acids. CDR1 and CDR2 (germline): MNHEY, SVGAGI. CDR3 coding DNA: TGTGCCAGCAGTTACTCGATTGGGGGGGTCGGGGAGCTGTTTTTT. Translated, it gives CASSYSIGGVGELFF.

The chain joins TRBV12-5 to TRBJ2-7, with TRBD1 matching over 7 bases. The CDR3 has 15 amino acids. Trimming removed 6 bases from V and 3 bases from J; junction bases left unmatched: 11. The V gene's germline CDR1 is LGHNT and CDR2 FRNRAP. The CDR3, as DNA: TGTGCTAGTGGACCGACCCGAGGGGGCGGCTACGAGCAGTACTTC. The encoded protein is CASGPTRGGGYEQYF. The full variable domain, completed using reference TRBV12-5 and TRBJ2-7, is DARVTQTPRHKVTEMGQEVTMRCQPILGHNTVFWYRQTMMQGLELLAYFRNRAPLDDSGMPKDRFSAEMPDATLATLKIQPSEPRDSAVYFCASGPTRGGGYEQYFGPGTRLTVT.

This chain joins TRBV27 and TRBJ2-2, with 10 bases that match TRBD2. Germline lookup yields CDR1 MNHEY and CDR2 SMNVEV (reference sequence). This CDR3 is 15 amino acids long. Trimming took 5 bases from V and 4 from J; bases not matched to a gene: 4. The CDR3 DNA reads TGTGCCAGCAGTGTAGCGGGAGGTGGCACCGGGGAGCTGTTTTTT. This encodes CASSVAGGGTGELFF.

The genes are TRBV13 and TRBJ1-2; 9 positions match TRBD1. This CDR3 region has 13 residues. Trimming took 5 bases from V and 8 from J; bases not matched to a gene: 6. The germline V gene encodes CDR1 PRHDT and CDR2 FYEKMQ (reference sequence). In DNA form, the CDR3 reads TGTGCCAGCAGCGTAAGACAGGGGGACGGCTACACCTTC. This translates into CASSVRQGDGYTF. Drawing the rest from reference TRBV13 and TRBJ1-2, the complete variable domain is AAGVIQSPRHLIKEKRETATLKCYPIPRHDTVYWYQQGPGQDPQFLISFYEKMQSDKGSIPDRFSAQQFSDYHSELNMSSLELGDSALYFCASSVRQGDGYTFGSGTRLTVV.

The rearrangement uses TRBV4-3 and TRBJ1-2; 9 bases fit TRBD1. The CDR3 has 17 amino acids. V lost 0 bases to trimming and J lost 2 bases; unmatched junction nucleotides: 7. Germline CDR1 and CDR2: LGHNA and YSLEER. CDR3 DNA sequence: TGCGCCAGCAGCCAAGAGTTGGTAGGACAGGGGAACTATGGCTACACCTTC. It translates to CASSQELVGQGNYGYTF.

CDR3 protein: CATRGGGAYEQYF. In DNA form, the CDR3 reads TGTGCCACCAGGGGTGGGGGGGCCTACGAGCAGTACTTC. The chain links TRBV6-5 to TRBJ2-7; D is perhaps TRBD2 (7 bases). Germline CDR1 MNHEY, CDR2 SVGAGI. Trimming shortened V by 10 bases and J by 2 bases, and 15 bases separated the two germline ends. The length of the CDR3 is 13 residues.